These T cell receptor beta chains were read from a single sample in a study of T-cell memory formation after mild COVID-19. TCRdb used MiXCR to reprocess the 5' RACE reads, holding one entry per CDR3 protein. The sample lists hundreds of thousands of distinct CDR3 sequences; 15% were seen once. Sequenced input: PBMCs or a T cell subset sorted from them (not recorded which). These receptors all stem from a man between 18 and 35 years old who had mild COVID-19 (a few samples of this study predate the infection). Cell type and time point are not known. Both conserved end residues are trimmed from each CDR3.

j_call | v_call | cdr3_aa
TRBJ2-1 | TRBV7-2 | ASSFFHEQF
TRBJ2-1 | TRBV15 | ATSRVGRGLGEQF
TRBJ2-2 | TRBV27 | ASSFSPPGELF
TRBJ2-5 | TRBV12-3/TRBV12-4 | ASSSTQGRKETQY
TRBJ2-1 | TRBV5-8 | ASSFVGSEQF
TRBJ1-1 | TRBV4-1 | ASSPDRAEAF
TRBJ1-5 | TRBV20-1 | SARDGRVSQPQH
TRBJ1-3 | TRBV5-5 | ASSFGTRVGSGNTIY
TRBJ1-2 | TRBV5-1 | ASSFSGNGGYT
TRBJ2-3 | TRBV14 | ASSQAHGTLVSGAAKY
TRBJ1-6 | TRBV12-3/TRBV12-4 | ASSIQRPYNSPLH
TRBJ2-4 | TRBV11-2 | ASSSDRDSGFGIQY
TRBJ2-7 | TRBV4-1 | ASSPSRREGTYEQY
TRBJ2-3 | TRBV9 | ASSRFPGPSGADTQY
TRBJ2-5 | TRBV7-6 | ASSLGPGVQETQY
TRBJ2-1 | TRBV6-6 | ASSYSLRGGLDEQF
TRBJ2-7 | TRBV4-3 | ASSQEWGPYEQY
TRBJ1-1 | TRBV6-6 | ASSHAQRKNTEAF
TRBJ1-5 | TRBV12-3/TRBV12-4 | ASSSKSGGAYQPQH
TRBJ2-1 | TRBV6-2/TRBV6-3 | ASSYYGYNEQF
TRBJ2-5 | TRBV7-2 | ASSSSGRQETQY
TRBJ1-1 | TRBV5-1 | ASSIRGTAKNTEAF
TRBJ2-3 | TRBV5-1 | ASSFGQGAGTDTQY
TRBJ2-2 | TRBV24-1 | ATSLDRVGDTGELF
TRBJ1-2 | TRBV5-1 | ASSLVAQGSGYT
TRBJ1-1 | TRBV5-4 | ASSPADWRNTEAF
TRBJ2-3 | TRBV6-2/TRBV6-3 | ASSFLGPRDTQY
TRBJ1-6 | TRBV4-2 | ASSERGGSYNSPLH
TRBJ1-6 | TRBV6-5 | ASSDDRYNSPLH
TRBJ2-5 | TRBV28 | ASVPQGGARETQY
TRBJ2-2 | TRBV12-3/TRBV12-4 | ASSFWSGGGELF
TRBJ1-5 | TRBV27 | ASSPTGFSNQPQH
TRBJ2-7 | TRBV12-3/TRBV12-4 | ASSWGTGLSYEQY